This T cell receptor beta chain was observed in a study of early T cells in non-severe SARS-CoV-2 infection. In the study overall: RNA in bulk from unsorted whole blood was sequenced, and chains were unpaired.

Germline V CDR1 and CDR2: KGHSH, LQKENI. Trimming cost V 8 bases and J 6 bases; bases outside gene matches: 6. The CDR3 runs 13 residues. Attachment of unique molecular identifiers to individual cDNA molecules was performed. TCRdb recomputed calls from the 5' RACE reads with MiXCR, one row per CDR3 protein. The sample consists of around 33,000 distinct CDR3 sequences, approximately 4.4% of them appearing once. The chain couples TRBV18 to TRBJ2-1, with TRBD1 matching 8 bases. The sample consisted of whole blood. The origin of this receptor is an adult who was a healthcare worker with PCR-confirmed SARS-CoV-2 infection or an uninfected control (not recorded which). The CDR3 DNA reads TGTGCCAGCACCGTCGACAGGGGCAATGAGCAGTTCTTC. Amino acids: CASTVDRGNEQFF.